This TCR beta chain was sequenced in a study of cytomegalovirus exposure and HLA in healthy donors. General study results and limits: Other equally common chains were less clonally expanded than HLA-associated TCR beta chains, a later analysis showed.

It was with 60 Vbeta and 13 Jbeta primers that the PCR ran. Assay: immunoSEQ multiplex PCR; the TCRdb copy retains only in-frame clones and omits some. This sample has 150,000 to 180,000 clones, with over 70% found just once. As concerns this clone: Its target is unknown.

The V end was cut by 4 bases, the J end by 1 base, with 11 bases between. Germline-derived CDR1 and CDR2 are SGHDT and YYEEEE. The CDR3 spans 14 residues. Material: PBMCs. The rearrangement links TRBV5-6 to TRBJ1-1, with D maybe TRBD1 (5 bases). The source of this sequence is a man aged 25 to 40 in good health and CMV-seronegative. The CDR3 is CASSRQIQNTEAFF. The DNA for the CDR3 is TGTGCCAGCAGCCGACAGATTCAGAACACTGAAGCTTTCTTT.